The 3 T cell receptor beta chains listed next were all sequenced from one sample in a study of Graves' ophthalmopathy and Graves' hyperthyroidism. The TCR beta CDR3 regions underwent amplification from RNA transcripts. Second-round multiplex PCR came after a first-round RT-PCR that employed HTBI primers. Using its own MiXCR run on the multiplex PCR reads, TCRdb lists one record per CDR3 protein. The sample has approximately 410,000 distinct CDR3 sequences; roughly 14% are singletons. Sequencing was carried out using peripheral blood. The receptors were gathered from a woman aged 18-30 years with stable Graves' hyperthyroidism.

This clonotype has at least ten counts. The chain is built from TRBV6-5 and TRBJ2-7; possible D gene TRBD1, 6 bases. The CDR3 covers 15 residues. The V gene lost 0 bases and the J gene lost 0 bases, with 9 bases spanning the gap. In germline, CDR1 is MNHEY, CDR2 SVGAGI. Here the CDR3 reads CASSYSRGGSYEQYF. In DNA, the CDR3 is TGTGCCAGCAGTTACTCGAGAGGGGGCTCCTACGAGCAGTACTTC.

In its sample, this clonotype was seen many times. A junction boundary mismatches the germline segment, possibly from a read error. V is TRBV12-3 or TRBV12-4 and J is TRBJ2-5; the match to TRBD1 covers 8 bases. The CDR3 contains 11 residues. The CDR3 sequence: CASSSRTGRDF. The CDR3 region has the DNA TGTGCCAGCAGTTCACGGACAGGGCGAGACTTC.

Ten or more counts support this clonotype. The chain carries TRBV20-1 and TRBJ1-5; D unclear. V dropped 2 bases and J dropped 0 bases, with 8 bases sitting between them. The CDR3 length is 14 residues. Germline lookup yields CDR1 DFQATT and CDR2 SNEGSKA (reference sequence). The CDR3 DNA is TGCAGTGCTAGAACACACGGTAGCAATCAGCCCCAGCATTTT. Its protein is CSARTHGSNQPQHF.